A single sample is the source of the 14 T cell receptor beta chains below, sequenced in a study of blood T cell repertoires in COVID-19. Produced via immunoSEQ multiplex PCR; TCRdb's table is partial and in-frame only. The sample yields around 100,000 clones, about nine tenths seen once. The sample was peripheral blood. The receptors come from a woman aged 45-65 years with acute or convalescent COVID-19.

This chain joins TRBV30 and TRBJ1-1; a weak D match, TRBD1 (6 bases). This CDR3 is built from 15 residues. Between the trimmed V and J ends, which lost 0 bases and 3 bases, there was a span of 14 bases. Germline values: CDR1 GTSNPN, CDR2 SVGIG (reference sequence). The DNA of the CDR3 is TGTGCCTGGAGTGTACGGAGGGGGGGAGACACTGAAGCTTTCTTT. It encodes CAWSVRRGGDTEAFF.

The gene calls are TRBV19 and TRBJ1-1; possibly TRBD1 for D (5 bases). Trimming pared 2 bases from V and 1 base from J, leaving 8 bases between. Germline V gene lookup returns CDR1 LNHDA and CDR2 SQIVND (reference sequence). This CDR3 has 14 residues. CDR3 sequence reads: CASSIQGGNTEAFF. For the CDR3, the DNA is TGTGCCAGTAGTATACAGGGAGGGAACACTGAAGCTTTCTTT. Combining the CDR3 with reference TRBV19 and TRBJ1-1 gives the whole variable domain DGGITQSPKYLFRKEGQNVTLSCEQNLNHDAMYWYRQDPGQGLRLIYYSQIVNDFQKGDIAEGYSVSREKKESFPLTVTSAQKNPTAFYLCASSIQGGNTEAFFGQGTRLTVV.

The chain employs TRBV14 and TRBJ2-7; 7 nucleotides match TRBD1. The CDR3 loop spans 13 amino acids. Trimming removed 5 bases from V and 1 base from J; junction bases left unmatched: 2. Germline V gene sequence: CDR1 SGHDN, CDR2 FVKESK. CDR3 DNA sequence: TGTGCCAGCAGCGGGACAGCTTCCTACGAGCAGTACTTC. Translating gives CASSGTASYEQYF.

The chain couples TRBV7-2 to TRBJ1-3, with D possibly matching TRBD1 (6 bases). CDR1 is SGHTA, CDR2 FQGNSA, per germline. V lost 5 bases, J lost 0 bases, and 11 bases lay in between. This CDR3 has 15 residues. The CDR3 protein is CASSLGDISGNTIYF. The CDR3 DNA is TGTGCCAGCAGCCTAGGGGACATCTCTGGAAACACCATATATTTT.

The chain uses TRBV11-1 and TRBJ2-2; possible D gene TRBD2, 5 bases. This CDR3 has 16 amino acids. Germline V gene lookup returns CDR1 SGHAT and CDR2 FQDESV (reference sequence). Trimming shortened V by 4 bases and J by 0 bases, and 12 bases separated the two germline ends. The CDR3 reads CASSSMERANTGELFF. In DNA form, the CDR3 reads TGTGCCAGCAGCTCGATGGAGAGGGCGAACACCGGGGAGCTGTTTTTT.

The chain recombines TRBV2 with TRBJ2-1, with 9 bases aligning to TRBD1. The CDR3 runs 15 residues. The germline V gene has CDR1 SNHLY and CDR2 FYNNEI. V was pared by 5 bases and J by 7 bases, with 9 bases of the junction left unmatched. CDR3 protein: CASSRQGGERNEQFF. CDR3 sequence (DNA): TGTGCCAGCAGTCGACAGGGGGGTGAGCGGAATGAGCAGTTCTTC.

V gene TRBV15 combines with J gene TRBJ1-6; D is ambiguous. CDR3 length: 15 residues. Germline CDR1 LNHNV, CDR2 YYDKDF (reference sequence). Trimming removed 0 bases at V and 7 bases at J, with 10 bases between. In DNA form, the CDR3 reads TGTGCCACCAGCAGAGAGAGGTTCTTAAATTCACCCCTCCACTTT. Translated: CATSRERFLNSPLHF.

The chain links TRBV6-2 or TRBV6-3 to TRBJ2-3; 10 nucleotides match TRBD2. After removal of 0 bases from V and 6 bases from J, the junction contained 6 bases not matched to a gene. Germline-derived CDR1 and CDR2 are MNHEY and SVGEGT. This CDR3 has 16 residues. The CDR3 coding sequence is TGTGCCAGCAGTTACTCTAGCGGGAGGACCTCGGATACGCAGTATTTT. Amino acid sequence: CASSYSSGRTSDTQYF.

V and J are TRBV28 and TRBJ2-1; D may be TRBD2 (5 bases). V was pared by 2 bases and J by 7 bases, with 15 bases between. Germline V gives CDR1 MDHEN, CDR2 SYDVKM. The CDR3 spans 15 residues. In DNA form, the CDR3 reads TGTGCCAGCAGTTTAGGGAGCCCCCAGCAGAATGAGCAGTTCTTC. This translates into CASSLGSPQQNEQFF.

The chain combines TRBV9 with TRBJ2-7, with D possibly matching TRBD2 (6 bases). Germline CDR1 is SGDLS and CDR2 is YYNGEE. V was trimmed by 4 bases and J by 5 bases, leaving 25 bases between them. The CDR3 extends over 17 amino acids. The CDR3 here is CASSPPLGTAARNEQYF. The CDR3 DNA follows: TGTGCCAGCAGCCCCCCCCTGGGGACTGCGGCAAGGAACGAGCAGTACTTC.

The J gene is TRBJ2-1, the V gene TRBV27, with TRBD1 matching 12 bases. This CDR3 comprises 21 residues. CDR1 and CDR2 (germline): MNHEY, SMNVEV (reference sequence). J was trimmed by 7 bases and V by 2 bases; bases with no gene match: 21. This chain's CDR3 is CASSLRVGTGGVRSTPNEQFF. The CDR3, as DNA: TGTGCCAGCAGTTTAAGAGTTGGGACAGGGGGCGTCAGGTCCACTCCGAATGAGCAGTTCTTC.

V and J are TRBV5-4 and TRBJ1-6; D is unresolved. Germline-derived CDR1 and CDR2 are SGHNT and YYREEE (reference sequence). The CDR3 covers 16 residues. Deletions cut 3 bases from V and 5 bases from J, with 15 bases between. The CDR3 region is CASSWTSGSHNSPLHF. In DNA, the CDR3 is TGTGCCAGCAGCTGGACCTCTGGGAGCCATAATTCACCCCTCCACTTT.

This clone was found a few times. V usage is TRBV14 and J usage is TRBJ1-2; no clear D. Germline V gene lookup returns CDR1 SGHDN and CDR2 FVKESK. The germline V and J ends were trimmed by 3 bases and 3 bases, with 11 bases remaining between them. CDR3 length: 14 residues. CDR3 DNA sequence: TGTGCCAGCAGCCAGCTCGGGGTTGACTATGGCTACACCTTC. This gives the protein CASSQLGVDYGYTF.

The J gene is TRBJ1-1, the V gene TRBV24-1; 7 positions agree with TRBD1. V trimming: 0 bases; J trimming: 0 bases; junction bases outside the gene matches: 15. Germline values: CDR1 KGHDR, CDR2 SFDVKD. The CDR3 runs 20 residues. The CDR3 DNA sequence: TGTGCCACCAGTGATTTGCTATCGTTCGGCAGGGGGGAGGTGAACACTGAAGCTTTCTTT. Its translation is CATSDLLSFGRGEVNTEAFF.